This T cell receptor (beta chain) derives from a study of T cell responses to AZD1222 COVID-19 vaccine. On the study more broadly: Doses given second, at about 4 or about 12 weeks, were pooled.

Profiling relied on immunoSEQ multiplex PCR, and the TCRdb table lists in-frame clones only, not all of them. The data show 90,000 to 100,000 clones, around nine tenths seen once. General study points: Among spike-specific TCRs, nearly half reportedly target unmutated variant regions. Following two doses of AZD1222, Spike-specific TCR breadth and depth rose. Donors were largely white British and mainly female; clonal diversity was possibly underestimated.

Germline V gene sequence: CDR1 SGDLS, CDR2 YYNGEE. CDR3 length: 16 amino acids. V shed 5 bases and J shed 2 bases, with 14 bases lying between them. A note on this clone: What it binds is unknown.

Sequenced material: peripheral blood, taken on day 0 of AZD1222 vaccination. This TCR derives from an adult in good health. The chain is built from TRBV9 and TRBJ2-6; perhaps TRBD2 as D (6 bases). The CDR3 nucleotides read TGTGCCAGCAGGGGACTCCGCGGGACTGGGGCCAACGTCCTGACTTTC. This translates into CASRGLRGTGANVLTF.